Presented here are 15 T cell receptor beta chains from one specimen sequenced in a study of T-cell reconstitution after alpha-beta-depleted transplantation in children. The TCRbeta library was prepared with unique molecular identifiers. TCRdb reprocessed the PCR reads via MiXCR and lists one record per CDR3 protein. In the table there are under 450,000 distinct CDR3 sequences, roughly 15% of which are singletons. Sample: PBMCs, mostly from graft donor cells, taken 360 days after TCRalphabeta/CD19-depleted stem cell transplant. These receptors were obtained from a boy younger than two who had a stem cell transplant for Wiskott-Aldrich syndrome, so the T cells may come from the graft donor.

This clonotype was observed a few times. This chain links TRBV15 with TRBJ2-7; 9 bases line up with TRBD2. CDR3 length: 17 residues. Germline trimming cut 1 base from V and 7 bases from J; bases unmatched to any gene: 14. Germline V CDR1 and CDR2: LNHNV, YYDKDF (reference sequence). CDR3 nucleotides: TGTGCCACCAGCAGAGTTGGCCTAGCGGGACCGGAGGGGGAGCAGTACTTC. Translation: CATSRVGLAGPEGEQYF.

The chain combines TRBV4-1 with TRBJ2-3; the match to TRBD2 covers 8 bases. V trimming: 1 base; J trimming: 3 bases; junction bases outside the gene matches: 9. There are 17 residues in the CDR3. CDR1 and CDR2 from the germline V gene are MGHRA and YSYEKL. The CDR3 DNA is TGCGCCAGCAGCCAAGGGTCCGGGAGCGGGAGTACAGATACGCAGTATTTT. It translates to CASSQGSGSGSTDTQYF.

The rearrangement joins TRBV29-1 to TRBJ2-2; D not resolved. Germline V lookup: CDR1 SQVTM, CDR2 ANQGSEA. V was clipped by 4 bases and J by 8 bases, with 8 bases between them. This CDR3 is 11 amino acids long. The CDR3 loop is CSVVHTGELFF. The DNA for the CDR3 is TGCAGCGTTGTACATACAGGGGAGCTGTTTTTT.

This clonotype has a handful of counts. The chain carries TRBV24-1 and TRBJ2-3; the D gene is possibly TRBD1 (6 bases). Germline V gene sequence: CDR1 KGHDR, CDR2 SFDVKD. Trimming removed 0 bases from V and 2 bases from J, with 11 bases in between. There are 16 residues in the CDR3. In DNA form, the CDR3 reads TGTGCCACCAGTGATTTGATGACAGGCCCCACAGATACGCAGTATTTT. Amino acids: CATSDLMTGPTDTQYF.

The chain links TRBV21-1 to TRBJ2-1; the listed D gene, TRBD2, was not tested against the DNA. TRBV21-1 is reported as a pseudogene. There are 20 residues in the CDR3. The CDR3 DNA is TGTGCCAGCAGCAAAGGGGCTAGCGGGAGGGCCTCCGGCTCCTACAATGAGCAGTTCTTC. This codes for CASSKGASGRASGSYNEQFF.

The chain carries TRBV12-3 or TRBV12-4 and TRBJ2-1, with a weak D call TRBD1 (6 bases). CDR3 size: 13 residues. Trimming cost V 6 bases and J 4 bases, with 10 bases left between them. The DNA of the CDR3 is TGTGCCAGCAGAGACAGGAGATACAATGAGCAGTTCTTC. Protein: CASRDRRYNEQFF.

This clonotype came up a few times. This chain links TRBV30 with TRBJ2-3; D remains unclear. The CDR3 loop spans 15 amino acids. V was cut by 2 bases and J by 3 bases, with 15 bases left in between. Germline V CDR1 and CDR2: GTSNPN, SVGIG (reference sequence). The CDR3 region is CAWSFGVDGTDTQYF. The CDR3 bases are TGTGCCTGGAGTTTTGGTGTGGATGGGACAGATACGCAGTATTTT.

This chain joins TRBV20-1 and TRBJ2-3; 9 bases are a match to TRBD2. CDR3 length: 15 amino acids. V shed 3 bases and J 4 bases; nucleotides not matched to a gene: 8. Per germline, CDR1 DFQATT and CDR2 SNEGSKA (reference sequence). This CDR3 is CSASFGGRVPDTQYF. The CDR3 DNA reads as TGCAGTGCTAGTTTCGGCGGGAGGGTTCCAGATACGCAGTATTTT.

The V gene is TRBV5-6, the J gene TRBJ2-7; 8 bases line up with TRBD1. Germline values: CDR1 SGHDT, CDR2 YYEEEE. V trimming: 3 bases; J trimming: 3 bases; junction bases outside the gene matches: 11. The CDR3 totals 16 residues. The CDR3 coding sequence is TGTGCCAGCAGCTCCCCCCCGGGACAGGCTTTCTACGAGCAGTACTTC. This codes for CASSSPPGQAFYEQYF.

CDR3 nucleotide sequence: TGTGCCAGCAGCTTTTTGACCCTTAAGGGCTACGAGCAGTACTTC. Its protein is CASSFLTLKGYEQYF. J is TRBJ2-7 and V is TRBV7-9; D unclear. The V gene's germline CDR1 is SEHNR and CDR2 FQNEAQ (reference sequence). The CDR3 spans 15 residues. Deletions cut 3 bases from V and 3 bases from J, with 15 bases between.

The chain recombines TRBV4-1 with TRBJ2-2; D is perhaps TRBD2 (5 bases). V lost 0 bases, J lost 5 bases, and 7 bases lay in between. The CDR3 sequence is 14 residues long. Looked up from germline, CDR1 is MGHRA and CDR2 is YSYEKL. CDR3 nucleotides: TGCGCCAGCAGCCAAGAAACGGGGACCGGGGAGCTGTTTTTT. It translates to CASSQETGTGELFF.

The CDR3 reads CASSADQLGRTDTQYF. CDR3 DNA sequence: TGCGCCAGCAGCGCCGATCAGCTGGGACGGACAGATACGCAGTATTTT. V is TRBV5-1 and J is TRBJ2-3; D assignment may be TRBD1 or TRBD2 (5 bases each). V lost 4 bases, J lost 3 bases, and 18 bases lay in between. From germline, CDR1 is SGHRS and CDR2 YFSETQ. The CDR3 length is 16 residues.

This clonotype was detected only a few times. The chain couples TRBV12-3 or TRBV12-4 to TRBJ1-4; unclear D gene. Trimming took 3 bases from V and 6 from J, leaving 8 bases between them. The CDR3 loop spans 13 amino acids. This chain's CDR3 is CASSFPKDEKLFF. The CDR3 region has the DNA TGTGCCAGCAGTTTCCCCAAGGATGAAAAACTGTTTTTT.

This clonotype occurred a few times. This chain uses TRBV21-1 with TRBJ2-7; no DNA check was done on the table's D call, TRBD2. TRBV21-1 is marked as a pseudogene. The CDR3 is 14 residues long. The CDR3 region is CASSKAGGESEQYF. The CDR3 DNA sequence: TGTGCCAGCAGCAAAGCGGGAGGGGAGAGCGAGCAGTACTTC.

This clonotype was found many times. At one end, the junction sequence differs from germline, possibly due to a read error. This chain uses TRBV5-1 with TRBJ2-7; a possible D gene is TRBD2 (5 bases). The CDR3 is 14 residues long. The V gene's germline CDR1 is SGHRS and CDR2 YFSETQ. CDR3 amino acids: CASSLIGSSYEQYF. DNA of the CDR3: TGTGCCAGCAGCCTCATTGGGAGCTCCTACGAGCAGTACTTC.